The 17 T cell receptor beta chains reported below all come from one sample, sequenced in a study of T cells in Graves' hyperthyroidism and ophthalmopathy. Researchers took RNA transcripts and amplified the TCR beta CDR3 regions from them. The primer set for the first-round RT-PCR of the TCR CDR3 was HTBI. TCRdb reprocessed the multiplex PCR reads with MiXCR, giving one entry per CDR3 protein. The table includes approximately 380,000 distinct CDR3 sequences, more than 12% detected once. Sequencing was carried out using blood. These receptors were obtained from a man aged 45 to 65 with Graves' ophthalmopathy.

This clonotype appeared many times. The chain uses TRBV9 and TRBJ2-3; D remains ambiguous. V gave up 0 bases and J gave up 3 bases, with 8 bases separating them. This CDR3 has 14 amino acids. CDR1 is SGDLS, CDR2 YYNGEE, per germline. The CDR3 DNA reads TGTGCCAGCAGCGTAGAGCTGGGGACAGATACGCAGTATTTT. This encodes CASSVELGTDTQYF. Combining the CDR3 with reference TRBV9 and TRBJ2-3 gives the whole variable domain DSGVTQTPKHLITATGQRVTLRCSPRSGDLSVYWYQQSLDQGLQFLIQYYNGEERAKGNILERFSAQQFPDLHSELNLSSLELGDSALYFCASSVELGTDTQYFGPGTRLTVL.

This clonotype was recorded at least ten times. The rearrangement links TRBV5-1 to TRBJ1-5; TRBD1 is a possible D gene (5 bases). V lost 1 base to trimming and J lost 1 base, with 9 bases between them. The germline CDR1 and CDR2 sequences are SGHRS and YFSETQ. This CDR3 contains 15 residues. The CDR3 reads CASSLSGLSNQPQHF. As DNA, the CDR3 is TGCGCCAGCAGCTTGTCAGGGCTCAGCAATCAGCCCCAGCATTTT.

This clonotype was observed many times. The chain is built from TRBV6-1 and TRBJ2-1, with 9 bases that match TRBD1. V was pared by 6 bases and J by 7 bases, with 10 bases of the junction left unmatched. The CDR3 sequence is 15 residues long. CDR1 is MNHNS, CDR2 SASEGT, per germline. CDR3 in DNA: TGTGCCAGCAGGCCCACAGGGGGCATTGGAAATGAGCAGTTCTTC. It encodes CASRPTGGIGNEQFF.

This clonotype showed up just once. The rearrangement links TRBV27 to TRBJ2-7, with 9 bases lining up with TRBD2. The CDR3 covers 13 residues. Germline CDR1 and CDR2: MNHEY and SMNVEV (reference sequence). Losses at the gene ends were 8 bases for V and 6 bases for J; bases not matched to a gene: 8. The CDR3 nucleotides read TGTGCCAGCGCAAAAGCGGGAGGCCGCGAGCAGTACTTC. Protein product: CASAKAGGREQYF.

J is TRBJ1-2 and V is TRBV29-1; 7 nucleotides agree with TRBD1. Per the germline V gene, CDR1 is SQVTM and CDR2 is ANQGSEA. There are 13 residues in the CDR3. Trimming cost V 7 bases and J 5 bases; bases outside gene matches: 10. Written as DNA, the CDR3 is TGCAGCGCCGGAACCGGGACAGATTATGGCTACACCTTC. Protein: CSAGTGTDYGYTF.

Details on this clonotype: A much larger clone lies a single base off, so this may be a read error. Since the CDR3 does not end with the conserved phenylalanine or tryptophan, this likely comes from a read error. This chain's CDR3 is CRGQVILGPQHS. The CDR3 DNA reads TGCAGGGGACAGGTCATTTTAGGGCCCCAGCATTCT. The chain has TRBV29-1 and TRBJ1-5; TRBD1 agrees at 8 bases. Germline V lookup: CDR1 SQVTM, CDR2 ANQGSEA. CDR3 length: 12 residues.

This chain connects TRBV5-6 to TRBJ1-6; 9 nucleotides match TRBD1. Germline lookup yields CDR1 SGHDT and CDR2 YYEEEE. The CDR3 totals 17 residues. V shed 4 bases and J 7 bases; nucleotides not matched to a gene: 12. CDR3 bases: TGTGCCAGCAGCCCAGCGACAGGGGGGGGCGAAAATTCACCCCTCCACTTT. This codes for CASSPATGGGENSPLHF. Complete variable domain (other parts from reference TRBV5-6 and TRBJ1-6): DAGVTQSPTHLIKTRGQQVTLRCSPKSGHDTVSWYQQALGQGPQFIFQYYEEEERQRGNFPDRFSGHQFPNYSSELNVNALLLGDSALYLCASSPATGGGENSPLHFGNGTRLTVT.

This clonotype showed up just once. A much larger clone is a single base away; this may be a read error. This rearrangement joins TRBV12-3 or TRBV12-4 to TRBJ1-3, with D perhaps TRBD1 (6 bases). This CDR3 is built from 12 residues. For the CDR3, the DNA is TGTGCCAGCAGTTTCAGGGGAACCACCATATATTTT. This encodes CASSFRGTTIYF.

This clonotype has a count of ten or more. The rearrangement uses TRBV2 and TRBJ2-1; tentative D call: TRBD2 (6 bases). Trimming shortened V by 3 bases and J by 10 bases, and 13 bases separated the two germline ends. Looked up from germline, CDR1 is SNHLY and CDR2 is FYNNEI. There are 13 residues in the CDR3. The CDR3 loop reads CASSDRRVVEQFF. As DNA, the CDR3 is TGTGCCAGCAGTGATAGGAGGGTGGTCGAGCAGTTCTTC.

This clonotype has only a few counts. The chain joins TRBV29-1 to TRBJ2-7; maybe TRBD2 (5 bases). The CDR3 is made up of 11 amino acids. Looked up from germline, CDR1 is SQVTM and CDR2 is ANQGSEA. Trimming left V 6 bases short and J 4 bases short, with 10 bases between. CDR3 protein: CSVRVGYEQYF. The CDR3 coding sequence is TGCAGCGTGAGGGTGGGGTACGAGCAGTACTTC.

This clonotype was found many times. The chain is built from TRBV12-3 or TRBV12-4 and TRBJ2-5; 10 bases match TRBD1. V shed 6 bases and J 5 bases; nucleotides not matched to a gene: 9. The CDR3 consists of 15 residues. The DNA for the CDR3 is TGTGCCAGCAGCCTCCGGGACAGGGGTTCGGAGACCCAGTACTTC. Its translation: CASSLRDRGSETQYF.

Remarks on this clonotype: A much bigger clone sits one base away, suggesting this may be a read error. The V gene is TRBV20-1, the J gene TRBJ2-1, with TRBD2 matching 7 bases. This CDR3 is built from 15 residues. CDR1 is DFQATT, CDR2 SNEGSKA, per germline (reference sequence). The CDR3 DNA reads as TGCGGAGGGCGCCTAGCGGCCTCCTCCTGCAATGAGCAGTTCTTC. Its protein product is CGGRLAASSCNEQFF.

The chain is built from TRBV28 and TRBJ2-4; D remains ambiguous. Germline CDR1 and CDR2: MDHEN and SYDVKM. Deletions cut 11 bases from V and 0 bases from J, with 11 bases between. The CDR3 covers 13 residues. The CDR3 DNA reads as TGTGCCGCCATTGATCTAGCCAAAAACATTCAGTACTTC. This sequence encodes CAAIDLAKNIQYF.

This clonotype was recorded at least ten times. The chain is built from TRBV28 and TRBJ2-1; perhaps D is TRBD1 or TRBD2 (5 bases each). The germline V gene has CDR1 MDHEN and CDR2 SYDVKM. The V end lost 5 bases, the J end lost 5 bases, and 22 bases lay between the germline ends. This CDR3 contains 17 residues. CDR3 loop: CASSTMRGRSSDNEQFF. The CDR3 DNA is TGTGCCAGCAGTACTATGAGGGGCCGCAGTTCAGACAATGAGCAGTTCTTC.

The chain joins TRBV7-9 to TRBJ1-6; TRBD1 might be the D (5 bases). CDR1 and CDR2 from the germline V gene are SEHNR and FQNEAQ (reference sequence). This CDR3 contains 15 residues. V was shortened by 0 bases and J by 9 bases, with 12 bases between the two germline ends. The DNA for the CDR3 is TGTGCCAGCAGCTTAGCGGCTAGGGGCGGTTCACCCCTCCACTTT. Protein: CASSLAARGGSPLHF.

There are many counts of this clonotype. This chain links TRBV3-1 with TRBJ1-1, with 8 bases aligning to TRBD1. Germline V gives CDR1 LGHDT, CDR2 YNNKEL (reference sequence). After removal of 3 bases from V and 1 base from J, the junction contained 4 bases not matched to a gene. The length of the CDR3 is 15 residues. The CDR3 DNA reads TGTGCCAGCAGCCATCGGGACAGGCGGAACACTGAAGCTTTCTTT. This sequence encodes CASSHRDRRNTEAFF.

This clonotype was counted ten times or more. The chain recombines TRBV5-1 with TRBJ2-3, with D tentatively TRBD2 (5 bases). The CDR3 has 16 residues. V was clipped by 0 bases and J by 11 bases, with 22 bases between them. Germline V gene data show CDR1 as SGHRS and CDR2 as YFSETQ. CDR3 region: CASSLGPLSGWVGQYF. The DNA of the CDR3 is TGCGCCAGCAGCTTGGGCCCCCTGAGCGGTTGGGTGGGGCAGTATTTT.